Listed here are 21 T cell receptor beta chains from one sample, sequenced in a study of cytomegalovirus exposure and HLA in healthy donors. PCR was performed using 60 Vbeta and 13 Jbeta primers. Sequencing used immunoSEQ multiplex PCR; TCRdb keeps in-frame clones, though not all of them. The data hold fewer than 65,000 clones, with under 85% observed a single time. Specimen: PBMCs. These receptors were collected from a man in his fifties or sixties in good health and CMV-seronegative.

This clone was detected only once. This chain joins TRBV27 and TRBJ1-1; 9 nucleotides agree with TRBD1. Germline V CDR1 and CDR2: MNHEY, SMNVEV (reference sequence). J lost 11 bases, V lost 3 bases, and 7 bases had no gene match. The CDR3 spans 13 residues. CDR3 nucleotide sequence: TGTGCCAGCAGTTTCCAACAGGGGGCGAATGCTTTCTTT. It yields the protein CASSFQQGANAFF.

This clone occurred once. V gene TRBV6-1 combines with J gene TRBJ2-7; 7 positions agree with TRBD2. Germline CDR1 is MNHNS and CDR2 is SASEGT. V was pared by 0 bases and J by 5 bases, with 13 bases of the junction left unmatched. The CDR3 sequence is 17 residues long. CDR3 sequence reads: CASSEAPSGLVANEQYF. The CDR3 nucleotides read TGTGCCAGCAGTGAAGCCCCTAGTGGACTAGTTGCGAACGAGCAGTACTTC.

This chain connects TRBV6-4 to TRBJ2-1; D gene unclear. CDR3 length equals 14 residues. V was shortened by 10 bases and J by 0 bases, with 13 bases between the two germline ends. Germline-derived CDR1 and CDR2 are MRHNA and SNTAGT. The CDR3 DNA reads TGTGCCACCCACTTGAGAACCTCCTACAATGAGCAGTTCTTC. Translation gives CATHLRTSYNEQFF.

This clone was observed a few times. This chain connects TRBV30 to TRBJ2-5; a weak D match, TRBD1 (6 bases). Matching the DNA end better, TRBJ2-7 makes the J call doubtful. Looked up from germline, CDR1 is GTSNPN and CDR2 is SVGIG (reference sequence). The CDR3 contains 12 residues. The CDR3 region is CAWSQQGYEQYF. The CDR3 nucleotides are TGTGCCTGGAGTCAACAGGGTTACGAGCAGTACTTC.

This clone was detected only a few times. The sample contains more than one DNA sequence encoding this CDR3. The chain carries TRBV5-1 and TRBJ2-5; 11 bases agree with TRBD2. From germline, CDR1 is SGHRS and CDR2 YFSETQ. Trimming at V came to 2 bases and at J to 2 bases, leaving 2 bases not matched to a gene. The CDR3 is 15 residues long. The CDR3 region is CASSLVAGGQETQYF. CDR3 coding DNA: TGCGCCAGCAGCTTAGTAGCGGGGGGGCAAGAGACCCAGTACTTC.

The V and J genes are TRBV11-2 and TRBJ1-2, with D perhaps TRBD1 (5 bases). Trimming removed 6 bases at V and 3 bases at J, with 20 bases between. CDR1 is SGHAT, CDR2 FQNNGV, per germline. The CDR3 loop spans 16 amino acids. The CDR3 here is CASSQGTQRGDYGYTF. The CDR3 bases are TGTGCCAGCAGTCAGGGTACACAAAGGGGCGACTATGGCTACACCTTC.

The chain couples TRBV2 to TRBJ2-5; 8 positions agree with TRBD1. Germline-derived CDR1 and CDR2 are SNHLY and FYNNEI. This CDR3 contains 13 residues. V was pared by 7 bases and J by 5 bases, with 6 bases of the junction left unmatched. The CDR3 DNA reads TGTGCCAGCATTTATTGGACAGGGGAGACCCAGTACTTC. Translated, it gives CASIYWTGETQYF.

The chain has TRBV30 and TRBJ2-5; TRBD2 matches at 9 bases. CDR1 is GTSNPN, CDR2 SVGIG, per germline (reference sequence). The CDR3 is made up of 14 amino acids. Unmatched junction bases numbered 9, after V lost 5 bases and J lost 5 bases. In DNA, the CDR3 is TGTGCCTGGGCCTGGCTAGCGGGAATGGAGACCCAGTACTTC. This translates into CAWAWLAGMETQYF.

This clone was counted once. The chain uses TRBV5-4 and TRBJ2-7; 7 bases agree with TRBD1. With V trimmed by 3 bases and J by 2 bases, 5 bases remained unmatched. Germline values: CDR1 SGHNT, CDR2 YYREEE (reference sequence). The CDR3 length is 14 residues. The CDR3 is CASSSRQGTYEQYF. CDR3 bases: TGTGCCAGCAGCTCCCGACAGGGTACCTACGAGCAGTACTTC.

The count of this clone is one. The chain joins TRBV9 to TRBJ2-1; TRBD2 agrees at 9 bases. Germline assignment: CDR1 SGDLS and CDR2 YYNGEE. The CDR3 loop spans 16 amino acids. Trimming removed 4 bases from V and 4 bases from J; junction bases left unmatched: 9. The CDR3 region is CASSTRAGGTYNEQFF. CDR3 in DNA: TGTGCCAGCAGCACACGAGCGGGGGGAACGTACAATGAGCAGTTCTTC.

The chain recombines TRBV7-2 with TRBJ2-6; D is unclear. This CDR3 region has 17 residues. Germline V gives CDR1 SGHTA, CDR2 FQGNSA. V dropped 5 bases and J dropped 1 base, with 15 bases sitting between them. The CDR3, as DNA: TGTGCCAGCAGCCCCAGTGCAGTGAGGTCTGGGGCCAACGTCCTGACTTTC. It yields the protein CASSPSAVRSGANVLTF.

The gene calls are TRBV27 and TRBJ1-5, with 7 bases fitting TRBD1. The V and J ends lost 5 bases and 4 bases, in that order; junction bases with no gene match: 11. The CDR3 has 16 residues. From germline, CDR1 is MNHEY and CDR2 SMNVEV (reference sequence). CDR3 bases: TGTGCCAGCAGTAGTGATTTCAGGGGGGCAAATCAGCCCCAGCATTTT. Its protein product is CASSSDFRGANQPQHF.

The V call is TRBV2, the J call TRBJ1-2, with TRBD1 matching over 7 bases. With V trimmed by 8 bases and J by 5 bases, 11 bases remained unmatched. This CDR3 spans 14 amino acids. CDR1 is SNHLY, CDR2 FYNNEI, per germline. CDR3 loop: CASHRATGDYGYTF. Here the CDR3 DNA reads TGTGCCAGCCACCGGGCAACAGGGGATTATGGCTACACCTTC.

The gene calls are TRBV7-8 and TRBJ2-1; 10 nucleotides align to TRBD2. Germline trimming cut 6 bases from V and 2 bases from J; bases unmatched to any gene: 7. Germline V gene lookup returns CDR1 SGHVS and CDR2 FQNEAQ. CDR3 size: 16 residues. CDR3 region: CASSRTSGSAYNEQFF. The CDR3 nucleotides are TGTGCCAGCAGTCGGACTAGCGGTTCGGCCTACAATGAGCAGTTCTTC.

The gene calls are TRBV7-3 and TRBJ1-2; possible D gene TRBD1, 5 bases. CDR3 size: 15 residues. Germline V gene lookup returns CDR1 SGHTA and CDR2 FQGTGA. The ends were cut back, 5 bases at V and 8 bases at J, with 21 bases in the middle. CDR3 nucleotides: TGTGCCAGCAGCCCAACGCTGACGGGGGACGGAGGCTACACCTTC. Its protein is CASSPTLTGDGGYTF.

V usage is TRBV27 and J usage is TRBJ1-2; 8 bases match TRBD1. CDR3 size: 13 residues. CDR1 and CDR2 from the germline V gene are MNHEY and SMNVEV (reference sequence). J lost 7 bases, V lost 6 bases, and 7 bases had no gene match. The CDR3 protein is CASSFQGATGYTF. DNA of the CDR3: TGTGCCAGCAGCTTTCAGGGGGCGACTGGCTACACCTTC.

The chain joins TRBV10-3 to TRBJ2-3; 11 nucleotides line up with TRBD1. V was clipped by 4 bases and J by 7 bases; unmatched bases: 16. CDR1 is ENHRY and CDR2 is SYGVKD in the germline V gene. The length of the CDR3 is 18 residues. The CDR3 DNA follows: TGTGCCATCAGTGCGCTCTCCGGACAGGGGGCTGTCGGAAATACGCAGTATTTT. It translates to CAISALSGQGAVGNTQYF.

V and J are TRBV15 and TRBJ2-7; 9 bases agree with TRBD1. The V gene end was trimmed by 4 bases and the J gene end by 2 bases; junction bases not matched to a gene: 3. The CDR3 is 14 residues long. Germline V CDR1 and CDR2: LNHNV, YYDKDF (reference sequence). CDR3 in DNA: TGTGCCACCAGCAAGGACAGGGGAGCCTACGAGCAGTACTTC. As protein: CATSKDRGAYEQYF.

This clone was counted once. This rearrangement joins TRBV28 to TRBJ1-3, with D perhaps TRBD1 (6 bases). Trimming took off 8 bases at V and 8 bases at J, with 25 bases between the two ends. The germline CDR1 and CDR2 sequences are MDHEN and SYDVKM. The CDR3 length is 16 residues. The DNA for the CDR3 is TGTGCCAGCTGGTTCGGGCAGGGCGTTGAGGGGGACACCATATATTTT. It yields the protein CASWFGQGVEGDTIYF.

The chain joins TRBV6-5 to TRBJ2-5; TRBD1 aligns across 8 bases. Per the germline V gene, CDR1 is MNHEY and CDR2 is SVGAGI. Germline trimming cut 0 bases from V and 5 bases from J; bases unmatched to any gene: 5. The CDR3 is made up of 15 amino acids. CDR3 in amino acids: CASSYSGQGTETQYF. The CDR3 DNA is TGTGCCAGCAGTTACTCCGGACAGGGAACGGAGACCCAGTACTTC.

The chain joins TRBV4-1 to TRBJ2-7; 8 bases map to TRBD2. The V gene's germline CDR1 is MGHRA and CDR2 YSYEKL. The CDR3 is 13 residues long. V lost 6 bases to trimming and J lost 5 bases; unmatched junction nucleotides: 6. The CDR3 is CASSRIGGDEQYF. In DNA, the CDR3 is TGCGCCAGCAGTCGTATCGGGGGGGACGAGCAGTACTTC.